A single sample gave rise to the 27 T cell receptor beta chains below, sequenced in a study of shared clonotypes between healthy human individuals. The table came from immunoSEQ multiplex PCR; TCRdb's copy has only in-frame clones and leaves some out. This table holds a few million clones, roughly 95% found once. Sequencing was done on a sample of naive CD4+ T cells sorted from blood. Subset specified: CD45RA+ positively selected. These receptors all stem from a man aged 18 to 30 in good health.

CDR3 residues: CASRRLAWEETQYF. The CDR3, as DNA: TGTGCCAGCAGGCGACTAGCGTGGGAAGAGACCCAGTACTTC. V usage is TRBV2 and J usage is TRBJ2-5, with 8 bases matching TRBD2. Germline V gene lookup returns CDR1 SNHLY and CDR2 FYNNEI. V dropped 6 bases and J dropped 3; count of bases not matched to a gene: 6. The CDR3 loop spans 14 amino acids. The variable domain in full, completed from reference TRBV2 and TRBJ2-5, reads EPEVTQTPSHQVTQMGQEVILRCVPISNHLYFYWYRQILGQKVEFLVSFYNNEISEKSEIFDDQFSVERPDGSNFTLKIRSTKLEDSAMYFCASRRLAWEETQYFGPGTRLLVL.

This sequence joins TRBV4-3 and TRBJ2-5; D ambiguous. CDR3 length equals 15 residues. V lost 2 bases and J lost 3, with 13 bases in between. Germline values: CDR1 LGHNA, CDR2 YSLEER. The CDR3 loop reads CASSQTAGVEETQYF. For the CDR3, the DNA is TGCGCCAGCAGCCAAACTGCTGGGGTGGAAGAGACCCAGTACTTC.

This clone occurred once. The chain joins TRBV28 to TRBJ2-1; D assignment may be TRBD1 or TRBD2 (6 bases each). This CDR3 comprises 13 residues. Germline-derived CDR1 and CDR2 are MDHEN and SYDVKM. Deletions cut 8 bases from V and 7 bases from J, with 15 bases between. CDR3 nucleotide sequence: TGTGCCAGCTCTATAGGAGGGGGGAATGAGCAGTTCTTC. Encoded protein: CASSIGGGNEQFF.

This clone has just a few counts. V usage is TRBV12-5 and J usage is TRBJ2-7, with D unclear. The germline V gene encodes CDR1 LGHNT and CDR2 FRNRAP. This CDR3 has 14 amino acids. The V end was cut by 4 bases, the J end by 4 bases, with 14 bases between. The CDR3 loop reads CASGSIGLIYEQYF. In DNA, the CDR3 is TGTGCTAGTGGTTCGATTGGCCTGATATACGAGCAGTACTTC.

Comment on this clone: Other DNA sequences of this sample code for an identical CDR3. The rearrangement uses TRBV10-3 and TRBJ2-7; D is undetermined. Trimming removed 6 bases at V and 0 bases at J, with 6 bases between. CDR1 ENHRY and CDR2 SYGVKD come from the germline V gene. The CDR3 totals 12 residues. Here the CDR3 DNA reads TGTGCCATCAGCTCGAGCTCCTACGAGCAGTACTTC. Translated, it gives CAISSSSYEQYF.

The chain employs TRBV18 and TRBJ2-7; TRBD1 agrees at 10 bases. The trim removed 5 bases at V and 6 bases at J, leaving 7 bases unmatched. The CDR3 has 14 amino acids. Germline V lookup: CDR1 KGHSH, CDR2 LQKENI. The CDR3 loop reads CASSKGDRGGEQYF. In DNA, the CDR3 is TGTGCCAGCTCAAAAGGGGACAGGGGAGGCGAGCAGTACTTC.

The chain links TRBV5-1 to TRBJ2-5; D uncertain. Trimming shortened V by 3 bases and J by 5 bases, and 11 bases separated the two germline ends. There are 13 residues in the CDR3. CDR1 is SGHRS and CDR2 is YFSETQ in the germline V gene. CDR3 DNA sequence: TGCGCCAGCAGCTATTACCTGGGGGAGACCCAGTACTTC. Translation: CASSYYLGETQYF.

The CDR3 DNA sequence: TGTGCCAGCAGCTTTGAGGCGGGAGACTACAATGAGCAGTTCTTC. Its translation is CASSFEAGDYNEQFF. The chain links TRBV7-2 to TRBJ2-1, with 7 bases matching TRBD2. Germline-derived CDR1 and CDR2 are SGHTA and FQGNSA. The trim removed 3 bases at V and 3 bases at J, leaving 5 bases unmatched. This CDR3 contains 15 residues. The whole variable domain, remainder taken from reference TRBV7-2 and TRBJ2-1, is GAGVSQSPSNKVTEKGKDVELRCDPISGHTALYWYRQSLGQGLEFLIYFQGNSAPDKSGLPSDRFSAERTGGSVSTLTIQRTQQEDSAVYLCASSFEAGDYNEQFFGPGTRLTVL.

The V call is TRBV2, the J call TRBJ2-2, with TRBD2 matching 11 bases. Germline CDR1 is SNHLY and CDR2 is FYNNEI. The CDR3 sequence is 17 residues long. The trim removed 7 bases at V and 5 bases at J, leaving 12 bases unmatched. The CDR3 coding sequence is TGTGCCAGCACGGGTGCTAGCGGGGGGCCCCCTACCGGGGAGCTGTTTTTT. This sequence encodes CASTGASGGPPTGELFF.

The chain joins TRBV20-1 to TRBJ2-7; D might be TRBD2 (6 bases). The CDR3 is made up of 11 amino acids. The V end was cut by 4 bases, the J end by 7 bases, with 11 bases between. Germline CDR1 DFQATT, CDR2 SNEGSKA (reference sequence). The CDR3 DNA reads TGCAGTGCTATCGGGACTGGGGAGCAGTACTTC. Its protein product is CSAIGTGEQYF.

Worth noting for this clone: The sample holds other DNA sequences that translate to the same CDR3. The chain uses TRBV6-5 and TRBJ1-1, with a weak D call TRBD1 (5 bases). Germline V gene sequence: CDR1 MNHEY, CDR2 SVGAGI. V dropped 4 bases and J dropped 1 base, with 7 bases sitting between them. The CDR3 length is 13 residues. As DNA, the CDR3 is TGTGCCAGCAGTTCGACAGAGAACACTGAAGCTTTCTTT. Amino acid sequence: CASSSTENTEAFF.

This chain connects TRBV5-1 to TRBJ2-2; no reliable D call. V lost 0 bases and J lost 0, with 12 bases in between. CDR1 and CDR2 (germline): SGHRS, YFSETQ. There are 17 residues in the CDR3. The CDR3 region is CASSLDSQAANTGELFF. DNA of the CDR3: TGCGCCAGCAGCTTGGACAGTCAAGCAGCGAACACCGGGGAGCTGTTTTTT.

The chain has TRBV19 and TRBJ1-4; tentative D call: TRBD1 (5 bases). This CDR3 region has 16 residues. V dropped 5 bases and J dropped 2 bases, with 15 bases sitting between them. Germline loops: CDR1 LNHDA, CDR2 SQIVND (reference sequence). CDR3 DNA sequence: TGTGCCAGTAGTTCCGGGACCTACGTTACTAATGAAAAACTGTTTTTT. It encodes CASSSGTYVTNEKLFF.

The chain is built from TRBV11-1 and TRBJ2-3; D possibly matches TRBD1 or TRBD2 (5 bases each). This CDR3 has 15 amino acids. V was trimmed by 3 bases and J by 1 base, leaving 11 bases between them. Germline CDR1 is SGHAT and CDR2 is FQDESV (reference sequence). The CDR3 here is CASSFSRDGTDTQYF. The CDR3 nucleotides read TGTGCCAGCAGCTTCTCTAGGGACGGCACAGATACGCAGTATTTT.

The chain carries TRBV30 and TRBJ1-6, with 7 bases lining up with TRBD1. In germline, CDR1 is GTSNPN, CDR2 SVGIG (reference sequence). This CDR3 region has 14 residues. The J segment lost 7 bases and the V segment lost 2 bases, leaving 5 bases of the junction unmatched. The CDR3 coding sequence is TGTGCCTGGAGTCGGACAGGCGAAAATTCACCCCTCCACTTT. The encoded protein is CAWSRTGENSPLHF.

This clone was detected only once. V is TRBV5-6 and J is TRBJ2-7, with a tentative D call TRBD1 (5 bases). V lost 5 bases and J 0 bases, leaving 18 bases between the germline ends. The CDR3 loop spans 16 amino acids. The germline CDR1 and CDR2 sequences are SGHDT and YYEEEE. The CDR3 DNA follows: TGTGCCAGCAGGTCCAAAGGGTTAGGGGACTCCTACGAGCAGTACTTC. As protein: CASRSKGLGDSYEQYF.

Comments on this clone: Within the sample, other DNA sequences also encode this same CDR3. The CDR3 DNA sequence: TGTGCCAGCTCACCAGGGACTAGCACCGGGGAGCTGTTTTTT. Translation gives CASSPGTSTGELFF. This chain links TRBV18 with TRBJ2-2; 8 bases line up with TRBD2. CDR1 and CDR2 (germline): KGHSH, LQKENI. J was trimmed by 4 bases and V by 2 bases; bases with no gene match: 0. There are 14 residues in the CDR3.

This chain links TRBV5-1 with TRBJ1-1; 8 nucleotides align to TRBD1. Trimming took 4 bases from V and 1 from J; bases not matched to a gene: 3. The length of the CDR3 is 14 residues. Germline CDR1 reads SGHRS; CDR2 reads YFSETQ. This chain's CDR3 is CASSKGQANTEAFF. In DNA, the CDR3 is TGCGCCAGCAGCAAGGGACAGGCGAACACTGAAGCTTTCTTT.

The gene calls are TRBV7-9 and TRBJ2-3; TRBD1 is a possible D gene (6 bases). There are 13 residues in the CDR3. Germline V gives CDR1 SEHNR, CDR2 FQNEAQ (reference sequence). V lost 5 bases and J lost 4, with 10 bases in between. CDR3 in amino acids: CASSRDTPDTQYF. CDR3 bases: TGTGCCAGCAGCCGGGACACTCCAGATACGCAGTATTTT.

CDR3 loop: CASSPGQGHEKLFF. The CDR3 DNA follows: TGCGCCAGCAGCCCCGGGCAGGGGCATGAAAAACTGTTTTTT. The chain employs TRBV5-1 and TRBJ1-4, with a possible D match to TRBD1 (6 bases). The CDR3 is 14 amino acids. CDR1 and CDR2 from the germline V gene are SGHRS and YFSETQ. The ends were cut back, 4 bases at V and 6 bases at J, with 13 bases in the middle.

The count of this clone is one. The chain uses TRBV28 and TRBJ2-1, with D unclear. The ends were cut back, 3 bases at V and 5 bases at J, with 2 bases in the middle. The CDR3 loop spans 11 amino acids. CDR1 is MDHEN and CDR2 is SYDVKM in the germline V gene. CDR3 sequence reads: CASSFDNEQFF. CDR3 in DNA: TGTGCCAGCAGTTTCGACAATGAGCAGTTCTTC.

V usage is TRBV10-3 and J usage is TRBJ1-5; 9 bases fit TRBD1. The CDR3 covers 15 residues. The V and J ends lost 8 bases and 6 bases, in that order; junction bases with no gene match: 11. Germline CDR1 and CDR2: ENHRY and SYGVKD. CDR3 amino acids: CAIAGGTGRSQPQHF. CDR3 in DNA: TGTGCCATCGCCGGTGGGACAGGGCGCAGTCAGCCCCAGCATTTT.

V usage is TRBV7-2 and J usage is TRBJ1-5; TRBD1 agrees at 10 bases. Germline CDR1 is SGHTA and CDR2 is FQGNSA. This CDR3 is built from 13 residues. V was clipped by 6 bases and J by 6 bases; unmatched bases: 2. CDR3 coding DNA: TGTGCCAGCAGTCGACAGGGGGCTCAGCCCCAGCATTTT. It translates to CASSRQGAQPQHF.

To note about this clone: The identical CDR3 is also encoded by other nucleotide sequences in the sample. The J gene is TRBJ2-5, the V gene TRBV19; 10 bases agree with TRBD2. Germline CDR1 and CDR2: LNHDA and SQIVND (reference sequence). The CDR3 is 13 residues long. V dropped 4 bases and J dropped 4; count of bases not matched to a gene: 0. CDR3 DNA: TGTGCCAGTAGTAGGACTAGCGGAGAGACCCAGTACTTC. It codes for CASSRTSGETQYF.

The count of this clone is one. The rearrangement uses TRBV5-1 and TRBJ2-2; TRBD1 aligns across 9 bases. The CDR3 runs to 16 residues. Germline V gene sequence: CDR1 SGHRS, CDR2 YFSETQ. With 1 base clipped from V and 7 bases from J, the junction kept 8 bases outside the gene matches. CDR3 residues: CASSLLGQGSYGELFF. CDR3 sequence (DNA): TGCGCCAGCAGCTTGTTGGGACAGGGAAGTTACGGGGAGCTGTTTTTT.

The chain recombines TRBV6-5 with TRBJ2-7; D possibly corresponds to TRBD1 (6 bases). With 5 bases removed from V and 4 bases from J, the gap between germline ends came to 12 bases. CDR3 length equals 13 residues. Per germline, CDR1 MNHEY and CDR2 SVGAGI. The CDR3 is CASSTPGVYEQYF. The CDR3 DNA reads TGTGCCAGCAGTACCCCAGGGGTATACGAGCAGTACTTC.

This clone was observed a single time. Other DNA sequences from this sample encode an identical CDR3 as well. This rearrangement joins TRBV7-2 to TRBJ1-3; D is unresolved. The CDR3 length is 14 residues. Looked up from germline, CDR1 is SGHTA and CDR2 is FQGNSA. The germline V and J ends were trimmed by 3 bases and 0 bases, with 6 bases remaining between them. CDR3 sequence reads: CASSLGLSGNTIYF. DNA for the CDR3: TGTGCCAGCAGCTTGGGCCTCTCTGGAAACACCATATATTTT.